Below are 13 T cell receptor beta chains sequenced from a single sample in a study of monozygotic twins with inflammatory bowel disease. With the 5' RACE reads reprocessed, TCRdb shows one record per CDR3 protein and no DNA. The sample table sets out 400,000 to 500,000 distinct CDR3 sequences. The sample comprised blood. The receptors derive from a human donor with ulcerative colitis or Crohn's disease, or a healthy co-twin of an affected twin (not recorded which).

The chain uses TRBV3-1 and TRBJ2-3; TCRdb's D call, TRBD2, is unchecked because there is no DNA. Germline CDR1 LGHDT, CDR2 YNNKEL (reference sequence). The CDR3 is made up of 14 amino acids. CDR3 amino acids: CASSQRGGWDTQYF.

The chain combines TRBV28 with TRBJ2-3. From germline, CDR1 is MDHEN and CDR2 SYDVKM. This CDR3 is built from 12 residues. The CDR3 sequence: CASTRNPDTQYF.

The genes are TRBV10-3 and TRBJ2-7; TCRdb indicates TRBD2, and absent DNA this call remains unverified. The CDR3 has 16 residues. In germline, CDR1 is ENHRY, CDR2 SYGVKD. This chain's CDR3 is CAISAGTSGGIDEQYF.

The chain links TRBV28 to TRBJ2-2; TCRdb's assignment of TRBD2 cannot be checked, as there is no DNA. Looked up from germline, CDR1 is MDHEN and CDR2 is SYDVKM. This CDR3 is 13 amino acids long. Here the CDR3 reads CASGGLAGVELFF.

CDR3 sequence reads: CASRWDRGRGEQFF. The chain has TRBV6-2 or TRBV6-3 and TRBJ2-1; TCRdb names TRBD1, which stays unverified in the absence of DNA. The germline V gene encodes CDR1 MNHEY and CDR2 SVGEGT. The CDR3 spans 14 residues.

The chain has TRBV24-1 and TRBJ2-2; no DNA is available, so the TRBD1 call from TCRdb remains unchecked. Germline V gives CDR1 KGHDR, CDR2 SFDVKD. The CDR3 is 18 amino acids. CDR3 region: CATSAASGTGESTGELFF.

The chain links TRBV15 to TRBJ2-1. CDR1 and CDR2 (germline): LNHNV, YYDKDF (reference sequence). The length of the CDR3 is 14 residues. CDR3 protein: CATSSPLFYNEQFF. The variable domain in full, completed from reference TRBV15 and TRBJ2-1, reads DAMVIQNPRYQVTQFGKPVTLSCSQTLNHNVMYWYQQKSSQAPKLLFHYYDKDFNNEADTPDNFQSRRPNTSFCFLDIRSPGLGDTAMYLCATSSPLFYNEQFFGPGTRLTVL.

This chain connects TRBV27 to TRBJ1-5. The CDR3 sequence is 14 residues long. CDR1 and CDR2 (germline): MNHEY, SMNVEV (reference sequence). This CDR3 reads CASSLRAINQPQHF.

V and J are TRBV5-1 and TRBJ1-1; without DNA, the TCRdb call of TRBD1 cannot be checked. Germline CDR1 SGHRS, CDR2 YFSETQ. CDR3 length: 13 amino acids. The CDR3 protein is CASSISGVTEAFF.

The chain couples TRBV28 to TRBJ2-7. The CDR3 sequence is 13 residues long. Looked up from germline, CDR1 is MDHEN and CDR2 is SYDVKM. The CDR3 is CASSLSAVPEQYF.

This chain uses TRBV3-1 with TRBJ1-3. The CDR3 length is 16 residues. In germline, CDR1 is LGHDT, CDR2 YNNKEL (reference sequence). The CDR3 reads CASSQVGQGGGNTIYF.

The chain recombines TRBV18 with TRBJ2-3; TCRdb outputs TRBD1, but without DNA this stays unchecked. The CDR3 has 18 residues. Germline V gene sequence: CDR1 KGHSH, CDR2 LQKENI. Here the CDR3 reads CASSLPLFERTEADTQYF.

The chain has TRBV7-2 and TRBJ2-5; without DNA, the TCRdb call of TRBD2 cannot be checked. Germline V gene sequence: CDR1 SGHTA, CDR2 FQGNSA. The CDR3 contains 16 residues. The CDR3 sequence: CASSHRKLAVEETQYF. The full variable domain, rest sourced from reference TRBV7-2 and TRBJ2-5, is GAGVSQSPSNKVTEKGKDVELRCDPISGHTALYWYRQSLGQGLEFLIYFQGNSAPDKSGLPSDRFSAERTGGSVSTLTIQRTQQEDSAVYLCASSHRKLAVEETQYFGPGTRLLVL.